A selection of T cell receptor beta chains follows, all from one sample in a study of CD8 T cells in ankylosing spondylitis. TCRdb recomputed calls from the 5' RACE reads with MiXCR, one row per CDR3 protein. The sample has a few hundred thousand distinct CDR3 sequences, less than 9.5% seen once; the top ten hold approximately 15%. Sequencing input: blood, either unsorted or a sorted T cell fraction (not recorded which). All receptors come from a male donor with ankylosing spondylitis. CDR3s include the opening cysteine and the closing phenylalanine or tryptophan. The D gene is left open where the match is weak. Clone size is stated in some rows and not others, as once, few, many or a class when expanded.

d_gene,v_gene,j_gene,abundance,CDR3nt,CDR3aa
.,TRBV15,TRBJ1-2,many,TGTGCCACCAGCAAGGGGATCCGCGATGGCTACACCTTC,CATSKGIRDGYTF
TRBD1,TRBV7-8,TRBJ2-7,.,TGTGCCAGCAGCCTCCGACAGGGGCCAACCTACGAGCAGTACTTC,CASSLRQGPTYEQYF
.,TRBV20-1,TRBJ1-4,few,TGCAGTGCTAGCGCCGGGGGTGCAACTAATGAAAAACTGTTTTTT,CSASAGGATNEKLFF
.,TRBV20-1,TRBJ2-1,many,TGCAGTGCTAGGGAAACCCGCTTCTACAATGAGCAGTTCTTC,CSARETRFYNEQFF
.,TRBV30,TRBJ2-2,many,TGTGCCTGGAGTGAAGGGTACACCGGGGAGCTGTTTTTT,CAWSEGYTGELFF
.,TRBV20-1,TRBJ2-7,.,TGCAGTGCTAGACGGGACAACTCCTACGAGCAGTACTTC,CSARRDNSYEQYF
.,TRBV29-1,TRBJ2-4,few,TGCAGCGTTGTAAACAGGGTGGGCAAAAACATTCAGTACTTC,CSVVNRVGKNIQYF
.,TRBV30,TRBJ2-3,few,TGTGCCTGGAGTGCCCTGCGCGGGATGACAGATACGCAGTATTTT,CAWSALRGMTDTQYF
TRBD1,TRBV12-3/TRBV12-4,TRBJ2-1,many,TGTGCCAGCAGTTTTACCGGACAGGGTTTTAATGAGCAGTTCTTC,CASSFTGQGFNEQFF
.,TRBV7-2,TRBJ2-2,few,TGTGCCAGCAGCTTAGCCGGGAAACGGGACGGGGAGCTGTTTTTT,CASSLAGKRDGELFF
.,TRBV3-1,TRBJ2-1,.,TGTGCCAGCAGCCAAGGTGTGGGAGTCTCCTACAATGAGCAGTTCTTC,CASSQGVGVSYNEQFF
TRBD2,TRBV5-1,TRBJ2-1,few,TGCGCCAGCAGCTGGGGAGGTGGTAGCGGGACTGGTGAGCAGTTCTTC,CASSWGGGSGTGEQFF
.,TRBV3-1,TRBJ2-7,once,TGTGCCAGCAGCCCCGGTTTTGCCTACGAGCAGTACTTC,CASSPGFAYEQYF
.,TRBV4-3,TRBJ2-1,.,TGCGCCAGCAGCCCTTTAGCGGCGGACTCCTACAATGAGCAGTTCTTC,CASSPLAADSYNEQFF
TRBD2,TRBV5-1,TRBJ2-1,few,TGCGCCAGCAGCTCCCTAGCGGGAGGAGCTGGGGAGCAGTTCTTC,CASSSLAGGAGEQFF
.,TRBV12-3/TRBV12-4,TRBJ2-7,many,TGTGCCAGCAGCACCCCCTACGAGCAGTACTTC,CASSTPYEQYF
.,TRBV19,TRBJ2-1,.,TGTGCCAGTAGTAAAGACAGAGCCTCCTACAATGAGCAGTTCTTC,CASSKDRASYNEQFF
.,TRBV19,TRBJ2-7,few,TGTGCCAGTAGTATCCCCAGGGGTGGGTCCTACGAGCAGTACTTC,CASSIPRGGSYEQYF
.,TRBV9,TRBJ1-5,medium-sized,TGTGCCAGCAGCGTAAGCGGATATAGCAATCAGCCCCAGCATTTT,CASSVSGYSNQPQHF
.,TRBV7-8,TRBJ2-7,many,TGTGCCAGCAGCTTAGGAGCGGGTCAAGACTACGAGCAGTACTTC,CASSLGAGQDYEQYF
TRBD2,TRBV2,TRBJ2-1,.,TGTGCCAGCAGGGCCACTAGCGGGCAATACAATGAGCAGTTCTTC,CASRATSGQYNEQFF
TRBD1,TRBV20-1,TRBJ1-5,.,TGCAGTGCTAGGCGGACAGGGAGTCAGCCCCAGCATTTT,CSARRTGSQPQHF
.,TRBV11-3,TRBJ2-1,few,TGTGCCAGCAGCCTATCCAATTTAGTCAATGAGCAGTTCTTC,CASSLSNLVNEQFF
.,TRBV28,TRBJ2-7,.,TGTGCCAGCACCCGCTTTATCAGGGCCTCCTACGAGCAGTACTTC,CASTRFIRASYEQYF
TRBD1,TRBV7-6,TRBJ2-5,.,TGTGCCAGCAGCGACAGGGGACAGTCCCAAGAGACCCAGTACTTC,CASSDRGQSQETQYF
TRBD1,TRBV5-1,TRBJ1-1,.,TGCGCCAGCAGCCCGGGACAGGCTTACACTGAAGCTTTCTTT,CASSPGQAYTEAFF
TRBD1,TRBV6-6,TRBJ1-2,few,TGTGCCAGCACAACAGGGGGCGATGGCTACACCTTC,CASTTGGDGYTF
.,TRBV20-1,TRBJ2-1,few,TGCAGTGCTTCGTCGAACAGGATCAGCTCCTACAATGAGCAGTTCTTC,CSASSNRISSYNEQFF